What follows are 23 T cell receptor beta chains derived from one specimen sequenced in a study of T cell changes during pregnancy in multiple sclerosis. Data came from immunoSEQ multiplex PCR; TCRdb stores just in-frame clones and leaves some out. The table has 40,000 to 50,000 clones, about 93% seen once. This specimen was CD4+ T cells from peripheral blood mononuclear cells, taken before pregnancy. These TCRs come from a female donor with multiple sclerosis, enrolled in a pregnancy study.

The chain employs TRBV14 and TRBJ2-2, with a weak D call TRBD1 (5 bases). V shed 1 base and J shed 5 bases, with 11 bases lying between them. The CDR3 sequence is 15 residues long. The germline CDR1 and CDR2 sequences are SGHDN and FVKESK. The CDR3 nucleotides read TGTGCCAGCAGCCAAGTCCGATCAGGGACCGGGGAGCTGTTTTTT. This sequence encodes CASSQVRSGTGELFF.

The chain has TRBV9 and TRBJ2-5; D gene uncertain. The CDR3 consists of 14 residues. The V gene's germline CDR1 is SGDLS and CDR2 YYNGEE. V was pared by 0 bases and J by 1 base, with 7 bases between. CDR3 sequence reads: CASSVGPSQETQYF. The DNA for the CDR3 is TGTGCCAGCAGCGTAGGGCCCTCCCAAGAGACCCAGTACTTC.

The chain combines TRBV6-1 with TRBJ1-4; 8 nucleotides align to TRBD1. Germline trimming cut 3 bases from V and 4 bases from J; bases unmatched to any gene: 1. The CDR3 has 14 residues. Germline V gene data show CDR1 as MNHNS and CDR2 as SASEGT. CDR3 sequence (DNA): TGTGCCAGCAGTGAGGGACAGGTTAATGAAAAACTGTTTTTT. Its protein is CASSEGQVNEKLFF.

This clone appeared once. V usage is TRBV10-3 and J usage is TRBJ2-5; 7 bases map to TRBD1. The CDR3 contains 14 residues. CDR1 and CDR2 (germline): ENHRY, SYGVKD. J gave up 2 bases and V 6 bases, and 6 bases lay outside the gene matches. Here the CDR3 reads CAISDLGQQETQYF. CDR3 bases: TGTGCCATCAGCGATCTGGGACAGCAAGAGACCCAGTACTTC.

The rearrangement uses TRBV11-2 and TRBJ1-2; TRBD1 agrees at 7 bases. The CDR3 has 13 amino acids. J lost 4 bases, V lost 6 bases, and 5 bases had no gene match. Germline CDR1 is SGHAT and CDR2 is FQNNGV. CDR3 protein: CASSPGQVYGYTF. Written as DNA, the CDR3 is TGTGCCAGCAGTCCAGGACAGGTCTATGGCTACACCTTC.

The chain has TRBV6-1 and TRBJ1-1; 8 nucleotides line up with TRBD1. The CDR3 is made up of 14 amino acids. V dropped 3 bases and J dropped 9; count of bases not matched to a gene: 9. In germline, CDR1 is MNHNS, CDR2 SASEGT. CDR3 sequence (DNA): TGTGCCAGCAGTGACACCCTCAACAGGGGGAAAGCTTTCTTT. This sequence encodes CASSDTLNRGKAFF.

The V call is TRBV5-1, the J call TRBJ2-3, with D unclear. The CDR3 sequence is 16 residues long. Trimming cost V 4 bases and J 0 bases, with 15 bases left between them. Germline-derived CDR1 and CDR2 are SGHRS and YFSETQ. This CDR3 is CASSLTLSTSTDTQYF. The CDR3 DNA is TGCGCCAGCAGCCTTACCTTATCGACTAGCACAGATACGCAGTATTTT.

The chain joins TRBV19 to TRBJ2-1; 8 bases align to TRBD1. The CDR3 totals 16 residues. Germline loops: CDR1 LNHDA, CDR2 SQIVND (reference sequence). V lost 5 bases to trimming and J lost 3 bases; unmatched junction nucleotides: 9. DNA of the CDR3: TGTGCCAGTAGTCCTCAGGGGGCCACGGGCTACAATGAGCAGTTCTTC. Protein: CASSPQGATGYNEQFF. The whole variable domain, remainder taken from reference TRBV19 and TRBJ2-1, is DGGITQSPKYLFRKEGQNVTLSCEQNLNHDAMYWYRQDPGQGLRLIYYSQIVNDFQKGDIAEGYSVSREKKESFPLTVTSAQKNPTAFYLCASSPQGATGYNEQFFGPGTRLTVL.

The chain has TRBV6-1 and TRBJ2-3; weak D call: TRBD1 (6 bases). Trimming shortened V by 7 bases and J by 2 bases, and 13 bases separated the two germline ends. The CDR3 extends over 14 amino acids. Germline-derived CDR1 and CDR2 are MNHNS and SASEGT. The CDR3 loop is CASNPGAFTDTQYF. The CDR3 DNA is TGTGCCAGCAACCCAGGGGCCTTCACAGATACGCAGTATTTT.

The chain has TRBV6-1 and TRBJ2-2; D is unresolved. Germline lookup yields CDR1 MNHNS and CDR2 SASEGT. The CDR3 is made up of 12 amino acids. Trimming removed 3 bases from V and 5 bases from J, with 4 bases in between. CDR3 bases: TGTGCCAGCAGTGACCTAACCGGGGAGCTGTTTTTT. It yields the protein CASSDLTGELFF.

The sample holds a few counts of this clone. The V gene is TRBV6-6, the J gene TRBJ1-2; 8 bases agree with TRBD1. CDR3 size: 12 residues. The junction had 7 bases not matched to a gene; V was cut back by 8 bases and J by 8 bases. Germline CDR1 reads MNHNY; CDR2 reads SVGAGI (reference sequence). The CDR3 is CASRTRGLGYTF. Written as DNA, the CDR3 is TGTGCCAGCCGTACCAGGGGGCTCGGCTACACCTTC.

The rearrangement links TRBV7-2 to TRBJ2-1; D is ambiguous. With 0 bases removed from V and 0 bases from J, the gap between germline ends came to 6 bases. Germline CDR1 is SGHTA and CDR2 is FQGNSA. This CDR3 has 15 amino acids. The CDR3 region has the DNA TGTGCCAGCAGCTTAGCTAGGAGCTCCTACAATGAGCAGTTCTTC. Translating it yields CASSLARSSYNEQFF.

In its sample, this clone was seen once. The chain joins TRBV19 to TRBJ2-1; TRBD2 agrees at 7 bases. V trimming: 0 bases; J trimming: 3 bases; junction bases outside the gene matches: 14. Germline V gene lookup returns CDR1 LNHDA and CDR2 SQIVND (reference sequence). CDR3 length: 19 residues. The CDR3 region is CASSIDRGVGNRNYNEQFF. In DNA form, the CDR3 reads TGTGCCAGTAGTATAGATCGGGGGGTGGGCAACCGAAACTACAATGAGCAGTTCTTC. The full variable domain, in which reference TRBV19 and TRBJ2-1 provide the parts outside the CDR3, is DGGITQSPKYLFRKEGQNVTLSCEQNLNHDAMYWYRQDPGQGLRLIYYSQIVNDFQKGDIAEGYSVSREKKESFPLTVTSAQKNPTAFYLCASSIDRGVGNRNYNEQFFGPGTRLTVL.

The chain recombines TRBV19 with TRBJ2-1, with 7 bases aligning to TRBD1. Germline-derived CDR1 and CDR2 are LNHDA and SQIVND (reference sequence). The trim removed 5 bases at V and 15 bases at J, leaving 13 bases unmatched. CDR3 size: 13 residues. The CDR3 sequence: CASSLSSQGLAFF. For the CDR3, the DNA is TGTGCCAGTAGTCTATCCTCACAGGGGCTTGCGTTCTTC.

The chain employs TRBV11-2 and TRBJ2-5, with 8 bases that match TRBD2. This CDR3 has 14 amino acids. V shed 3 bases and J 3 bases; nucleotides not matched to a gene: 3. Germline V gene data show CDR1 as SGHAT and CDR2 as FQNNGV. The CDR3 here is CASSFSGAKETQYF. DNA for the CDR3: TGTGCCAGCAGCTTTAGCGGGGCAAAAGAGACCCAGTACTTC.

The rearrangement uses TRBV6-5 and TRBJ1-6; possibly TRBD1 for D (5 bases). The CDR3 spans 13 residues. The V gene lost 5 bases and the J gene lost 7 bases, with 9 bases spanning the gap. The V gene's germline CDR1 is MNHEY and CDR2 SVGAGI. As DNA, the CDR3 is TGTGCCAGCAGTGTTTCAGGGAATTCACCCCTCCACTTT. Residues: CASSVSGNSPLHF.

The rearrangement links TRBV4-2 to TRBJ2-5, with 9 bases aligning to TRBD2. The V gene end was trimmed by 0 bases and the J gene end by 7 bases; junction bases not matched to a gene: 9. This CDR3 spans 16 amino acids. From germline, CDR1 is LGHNA and CDR2 YNFKEQ. The CDR3 DNA sequence: TGTGCCAGCAGCCAAGAACGGCTAGCGGGGTGGGCGACCCAGTACTTC. It codes for CASSQERLAGWATQYF.

The V gene is TRBV7-2, the J gene TRBJ2-7, with 8 bases lining up with TRBD2. The CDR3 runs 17 residues. In germline, CDR1 is SGHTA, CDR2 FQGNSA. V dropped 4 bases and J dropped 5; count of bases not matched to a gene: 16. CDR3 in amino acids: CASSSPWSKRENHEQYF. DNA of the CDR3: TGTGCCAGCAGCTCCCCCTGGTCGAAGCGGGAGAACCACGAGCAGTACTTC.

The V and J genes are TRBV2 and TRBJ2-1, with 8 nucleotides matching TRBD2. Germline loops: CDR1 SNHLY, CDR2 FYNNEI. The CDR3 spans 15 residues. The V segment lost 6 bases and the J segment 5 bases; nucleotides outside the gene matches: 9. CDR3 sequence reads: CASRAGTRSDNEQFF. CDR3 DNA: TGTGCCAGCAGAGCCGGGACTAGGAGCGACAATGAGCAGTTCTTC.

The chain uses TRBV7-9 and TRBJ2-3; D gene ambiguous. This CDR3 is built from 14 residues. In germline, CDR1 is SEHNR, CDR2 FQNEAQ (reference sequence). V shed 2 bases and J shed 0 bases, with 6 bases lying between them. The CDR3 nucleotides are TGTGCCAGCAGCTTATCTACTAGCACAGATACGCAGTATTTT. Translation gives CASSLSTSTDTQYF.

The V gene is TRBV6-4, the J gene TRBJ2-7, with 13 bases aligning to TRBD2. There are 16 residues in the CDR3. Germline V gene data show CDR1 as MRHNA and CDR2 as SNTAGT. The J segment lost 9 bases and the V segment lost 5 bases, leaving 13 bases of the junction unmatched. CDR3 amino acids: CASSSPTSGRTGGQYF. CDR3 nucleotides: TGTGCCAGCAGTTCCCCGACTAGCGGGAGGACCGGGGGGCAGTACTTC.

This rearrangement joins TRBV27 to TRBJ2-3; D is unclear. The CDR3 contains 14 residues. Germline V gene sequence: CDR1 MNHEY, CDR2 SMNVEV (reference sequence). V was trimmed by 3 bases and J by 2 bases, leaving 9 bases between them. The CDR3 region is CASSLTRATDTQYF. The CDR3 DNA follows: TGTGCCAGCAGTTTGACACGCGCCACAGATACGCAGTATTTT.

The rearrangement uses TRBV7-8 and TRBJ2-3; the D is unclear. Between the trimmed V and J ends, which lost 5 bases and 4 bases, there was a span of 7 bases. CDR3 length equals 12 residues. Germline V gives CDR1 SGHVS, CDR2 FQNEAQ. The CDR3, as DNA: TGTGCCAGCAGCCCCTTTGCAGATACGCAGTATTTT. Translation: CASSPFADTQYF.